Below, 28 T cell receptor beta chains from the same sample are listed, as sequenced in a study of T cell changes during pregnancy in multiple sclerosis. Sequenced by immunoSEQ multiplex PCR; TCRdb stores in-frame clones only, minus some. The table includes about 89,000 clones, around 94% detected once. The sample here was peripheral blood, taken in the third trimester of pregnancy. The receptors were gathered from a female donor with multiple sclerosis, enrolled in a pregnancy study.

The V and J genes are TRBV5-1 and TRBJ1-1; the D gene is possibly TRBD1 (5 bases). Germline V gives CDR1 SGHRS, CDR2 YFSETQ. The CDR3 totals 14 residues. Trimming shortened V by 5 bases and J by 2 bases, and 13 bases separated the two germline ends. CDR3 DNA sequence: TGCGCCAGCAGTTTGCAGGGAATCAACACTGAAGCTTTCTTT. Its translation is CASSLQGINTEAFF.

This clone appeared a single time. The V gene is TRBV6-5, the J gene TRBJ1-3; D remains unclear. CDR1 MNHEY and CDR2 SVGAGI come from the germline V gene. The CDR3 sequence is 14 residues long. V was shortened by 6 bases and J by 1 base, with 10 bases between the two germline ends. The CDR3 sequence: CASSQSVSGNTIYF. In DNA form, the CDR3 reads TGTGCCAGCAGCCAGAGCGTTTCTGGAAACACCATATATTTT.

This clone was seen only a few times. The genes are TRBV1 and TRBJ2-3; the table gives TRBD1 as D, unverified against the DNA. TRBV1 is listed as a pseudogene. The CDR3 extends over 16 amino acids. The CDR3 DNA is TGCACCAGCAGCCCCCCCGGACAGGTCTGGGGCGGTACGCAGTATTTT. Residues: CTSSPPGQVWGGTQYF.

This rearrangement joins TRBV27 to TRBJ2-3; D is uncertain. Germline V gene data show CDR1 as MNHEY and CDR2 as SMNVEV (reference sequence). This CDR3 is 14 amino acids long. The V gene lost 3 bases and the J gene lost 0 bases, with 7 bases spanning the gap. The CDR3 sequence: CASSFGTSTDTQYF. CDR3 in DNA: TGTGCCAGCAGTTTTGGTACTAGCACAGATACGCAGTATTTT.

The chain employs TRBV7-3 and TRBJ2-1; TRBD2 agrees at 8 bases. The germline CDR1 and CDR2 sequences are SGHTA and FQGTGA. The CDR3 totals 15 residues. The junction had 6 bases not matched to a gene; V was cut back by 3 bases and J by 5 bases. The CDR3: CASSFSGVLNNEQFF. CDR3 DNA: TGTGCCAGCAGCTTTAGCGGGGTTTTGAACAATGAGCAGTTCTTC.

This chain connects TRBV7-6 to TRBJ2-7; 7 bases match TRBD2. Per the germline V gene, CDR1 is SGHVS and CDR2 is FNYEAQ. V shed 0 bases and J 3 bases; nucleotides not matched to a gene: 8. This CDR3 has 16 residues. The CDR3 sequence is CASSLAGGSELYEQYF. CDR3 coding DNA: TGTGCCAGCAGCTTAGCCGGGGGGAGCGAACTCTACGAGCAGTACTTC.

The chain links TRBV30 to TRBJ1-2, with 10 bases lining up with TRBD1. CDR1 and CDR2 from the germline V gene are GTSNPN and SVGIG (reference sequence). V lost 4 bases, J lost 12 bases, and 11 bases stayed unmatched. The CDR3 has 13 amino acids. The CDR3 region is CAWTSPGQGKHTF. CDR3 bases: TGTGCCTGGACTAGCCCGGGACAGGGGAAGCACACCTTC.

The rearrangement uses TRBV5-1 and TRBJ2-7; D is uncertain. Germline V lookup: CDR1 SGHRS, CDR2 YFSETQ. Trimming removed 5 bases from V and 2 bases from J, with 14 bases in between. The CDR3 is 14 amino acids. The CDR3 here is CASRMADLAYEQYF. The DNA for the CDR3 is TGCGCCAGCAGAATGGCAGACCTAGCCTACGAGCAGTACTTC.

V gene TRBV18 combines with J gene TRBJ2-6, with TRBD1 as a possible D gene (5 bases). In germline, CDR1 is KGHSH, CDR2 LQKENI. The CDR3 is 16 amino acids. The V and J ends lost 3 bases and 4 bases respectively, with 13 bases between them. The CDR3 DNA reads as TGTGCCAGCTCACCGTTACAGGTTACCGGGGCCAACGTCCTGACTTTC. This codes for CASSPLQVTGANVLTF.

The chain uses TRBV7-3 and TRBJ1-1; D ambiguous. The CDR3 is 17 amino acids. With 5 bases removed from V and 0 bases from J, the gap between germline ends came to 19 bases. Per germline, CDR1 SGHTA and CDR2 FQGTGA. CDR3 nucleotides: TGTGCCAGCAGCCTAGGTCGAGGGCCGCCGCTGAACACTGAAGCTTTCTTT. Its translation is CASSLGRGPPLNTEAFF.

J is TRBJ1-3 and V is TRBV1. TRBV1 is an annotated pseudogene. This CDR3 is 14 amino acids long. CDR3 loop: CTSSQESSGNTIYF. The DNA of the CDR3 is TGCACCAGCAGCCAAGAGAGCTCTGGAAACACCATATATTTT.

V gene TRBV2 combines with J gene TRBJ2-1; the D is unclear. With 5 bases removed from V and 3 bases from J, the gap between germline ends came to 8 bases. The CDR3 is 13 amino acids. In germline, CDR1 is SNHLY, CDR2 FYNNEI. CDR3 protein: CASSLVVYNEQFF. The CDR3 DNA sequence: TGTGCCAGCAGTCTAGTGGTCTACAATGAGCAGTTCTTC. The whole variable domain, remainder taken from reference TRBV2 and TRBJ2-1, is EPEVTQTPSHQVTQMGQEVILRCVPISNHLYFYWYRQILGQKVEFLVSFYNNEISEKSEIFDDQFSVERPDGSNFTLKIRSTKLEDSAMYFCASSLVVYNEQFFGPGTRLTVL.

The V call is TRBV27, the J call TRBJ2-3; D is uncertain. The CDR3 is 15 residues long. V lost 3 bases to trimming and J lost 0 bases, with 10 bases between them. Germline CDR1 is MNHEY and CDR2 is SMNVEV (reference sequence). The CDR3 sequence: CASSFFRTSTDTQYF. As DNA, the CDR3 is TGTGCCAGCAGTTTTTTTAGAACTAGCACAGATACGCAGTATTTT.

The chain links TRBV18 to TRBJ1-5, with 7 bases matching TRBD1. Looked up from germline, CDR1 is KGHSH and CDR2 is LQKENI. With 2 bases clipped from V and 0 bases from J, the junction kept 1 base outside the gene matches. The CDR3 has 15 residues. The CDR3 region has the DNA TGTGCCAGCTCACCAAACAGGGGTAGCAATCAGCCCCAGCATTTT. It codes for CASSPNRGSNQPQHF.

The rearrangement uses TRBV4-3 and TRBJ2-1; 8 nucleotides line up with TRBD1. The CDR3 contains 16 residues. Germline CDR1 reads LGHNA; CDR2 reads YSLEER. V dropped 4 bases and J dropped 3; count of bases not matched to a gene: 8. Here the CDR3 DNA reads TGCGCCAGCAGCCCTTACACCGGGACAGGCTACAATGAGCAGTTCTTC. It is translated as CASSPYTGTGYNEQFF.

The rearrangement links TRBV27 to TRBJ2-5; no firm D call. Per germline, CDR1 MNHEY and CDR2 SMNVEV (reference sequence). The CDR3 loop spans 12 amino acids. Trimming removed 6 bases from V and 5 bases from J, with 10 bases in between. CDR3: CASSTSGETQYF. The CDR3 DNA follows: TGTGCCAGCAGCACCTCCGGGGAGACCCAGTACTTC.

The chain couples TRBV7-9 to TRBJ1-1, with TRBD1 as a possible D gene (5 bases). The CDR3 has 13 amino acids. The V end lost 1 base, the J end lost 7 bases, and 10 bases lay between the germline ends. Germline V gene sequence: CDR1 SEHNR, CDR2 FQNEAQ (reference sequence). The CDR3 DNA is TGTGCCAGCAGCTTAGGGGGGGACGGTGAAGCTTTCTTT. Translated, it gives CASSLGGDGEAFF. The variable domain in full, with the rest retrieved from reference TRBV7-9 and TRBJ1-1, is DTGVSQNPRHKITKRGQNVTFRCDPISEHNRLYWYRQTLGQGPEFLTYFQNEAQLEKSRLLSDRFSAERPKGSFSTLEIQRTEQGDSAMYLCASSLGGDGEAFFGQGTRLTVV.

The chain is built from TRBV7-9 and TRBJ2-7, with 11 bases matching TRBD1. Trimming removed 4 bases from V and 6 bases from J; junction bases left unmatched: 5. Per the germline V gene, CDR1 is SEHNR and CDR2 is FQNEAQ (reference sequence). CDR3 length: 14 amino acids. Here the CDR3 reads CASSYGQGALEQYF. CDR3 bases: TGTGCCAGCAGCTACGGACAGGGGGCGCTCGAGCAGTACTTC.

This clone is a singleton in its sample. DNA of the CDR3: TGTGCCAGCACCGTGTTGGGGGCCTCTGGGGCCAACGTCCTGACTTTC. This sequence encodes CASTVLGASGANVLTF. The chain joins TRBV2 to TRBJ2-6; possibly TRBD1 for D (6 bases). CDR3 length: 16 amino acids. V shed 7 bases and J shed 0 bases, with 13 bases lying between them. The germline CDR1 and CDR2 sequences are SNHLY and FYNNEI.

The V and J genes are TRBV11-2 and TRBJ2-1; 13 positions agree with TRBD2. The CDR3 covers 17 residues. With V trimmed by 6 bases and J by 0 bases, 5 bases remained unmatched. CDR1 and CDR2 (germline): SGHAT, FQNNGV. This CDR3 is CASRRLAGGRSYNEQFF. In DNA, the CDR3 is TGTGCCAGCAGGCGACTAGCGGGAGGCCGCTCCTACAATGAGCAGTTCTTC.

The J gene is TRBJ2-1, the V gene TRBV5-1, with TRBD1 matching 8 bases. V trimming: 3 bases; J trimming: 8 bases; junction bases outside the gene matches: 10. Germline CDR1 SGHRS, CDR2 YFSETQ. The CDR3 sequence is 15 residues long. CDR3 sequence (DNA): TGCGCCAGCAGCTCTGGACAGGGTCTTTTCGATGAGCAGTTCTTC. It codes for CASSSGQGLFDEQFF.

This chain uses TRBV10-3 with TRBJ2-7; 10 positions match TRBD2. Germline V gene data show CDR1 as ENHRY and CDR2 as SYGVKD. The length of the CDR3 is 17 residues. V gave up 2 bases and J gave up 0 bases; unmatched junction bases: 7. CDR3 nucleotide sequence: TGTGCCATCAGTGAGGCTAGCGGGAGCCCTCTCTCCTACGAGCAGTACTTC. Protein sequence: CAISEASGSPLSYEQYF.

This chain links TRBV11-2 with TRBJ2-7; 7 nucleotides align to TRBD1. The trim removed 0 bases at V and 2 bases at J, leaving 1 base unmatched. This CDR3 has 14 residues. The germline V gene encodes CDR1 SGHAT and CDR2 FQNNGV. CDR3 region: CASSLDQGAYEQYF. The CDR3, as DNA: TGTGCCAGCAGCTTAGATCAGGGGGCCTACGAGCAGTACTTC.

This chain uses TRBV21-1 with TRBJ1-1; TRBD1 was called by the table and not checked on the DNA. TRBV21-1 is termed a pseudogene. The CDR3 has 14 amino acids. CDR3 nucleotides: TGTGCCAGCAGCACCATGACAGGGATAACTGAAGCTTTCTTT. Its protein is CASSTMTGITEAFF.

The chain carries TRBV30 and TRBJ2-7; TRBD1 is a possible D gene (6 bases). This CDR3 spans 12 amino acids. From germline, CDR1 is GTSNPN and CDR2 SVGIG (reference sequence). Trimming removed 5 bases at V and 5 bases at J, with 13 bases between. The CDR3 DNA follows: TGTGCCTGGTCCACAGGGACCCACGAGCAGTACTTC. This translates into CAWSTGTHEQYF.

The V gene is TRBV6-4, the J gene TRBJ1-5; possibly TRBD1 for D (6 bases). The ends were cut back, 3 bases at V and 5 bases at J, with 11 bases in the middle. Germline V lookup: CDR1 MRHNA, CDR2 SNTAGT. CDR3 length: 14 amino acids. This CDR3 reads CASSEQQGYQPQHF. CDR3 DNA sequence: TGTGCCAGCAGTGAACAACAGGGATATCAGCCCCAGCATTTT.

The rearrangement uses TRBV6-1 and TRBJ2-5; 7 nucleotides align to TRBD2. Germline CDR1 is MNHNS and CDR2 is SASEGT. V shed 2 bases, J shed 7 bases, and the junction held 7 bases outside the gene matches. CDR3 size: 14 residues. CDR3 in DNA: TGTGCCAGCAGTGAATTGGCTAGCGGCGGGACCCAGTACTTC. Protein sequence: CASSELASGGTQYF.

This chain uses TRBV11-3 with TRBJ2-2; unclear D gene. V lost 2 bases to trimming and J lost 1 base, with 5 bases between them. Germline lookup yields CDR1 SGHNT and CDR2 YENEEA. The length of the CDR3 is 14 residues. As DNA, the CDR3 is TGTGCCAGCAGCTTATCGAGGAACACCGGGGAGCTGTTTTTT. Protein product: CASSLSRNTGELFF.